This record looks at one T cell receptor beta chain sequence and its context. Participant-reported clinical history was the basis for cohort assignment. The data stem from a study of blood T cell repertoires in COVID-19. How the authors handled the data: Amplification of reference gene primers was used by the study to estimate nucleated cell counts. Method: immunoSEQ multiplex PCR; TCRdb's copy keeps in-frame clones and lacks some. V and J calls and clone size are copied from that table; D and trimming were computed from the DNA. The sample contains 100,000 to 150,000 clones, around 88% of which appear only once. The CDR3 extends over 11 amino acids. Losses at the gene ends were 9 bases for V and 4 bases for J; bases not matched to a gene: 2.

The TCR originated in a woman aged 45-65 years who had recovered from COVID-19. The sequenced material came from PBMCs or T cells enriched from blood (not recorded which). The V gene is TRBV12-3 or TRBV12-4, the J gene TRBJ1-1, with 7 bases aligning to TRBD1. As DNA, the CDR3 is TGTGCCAGTACAGGGGCCACTGAAGCTTTCTTT. Amino acids: CASTGATEAFF.